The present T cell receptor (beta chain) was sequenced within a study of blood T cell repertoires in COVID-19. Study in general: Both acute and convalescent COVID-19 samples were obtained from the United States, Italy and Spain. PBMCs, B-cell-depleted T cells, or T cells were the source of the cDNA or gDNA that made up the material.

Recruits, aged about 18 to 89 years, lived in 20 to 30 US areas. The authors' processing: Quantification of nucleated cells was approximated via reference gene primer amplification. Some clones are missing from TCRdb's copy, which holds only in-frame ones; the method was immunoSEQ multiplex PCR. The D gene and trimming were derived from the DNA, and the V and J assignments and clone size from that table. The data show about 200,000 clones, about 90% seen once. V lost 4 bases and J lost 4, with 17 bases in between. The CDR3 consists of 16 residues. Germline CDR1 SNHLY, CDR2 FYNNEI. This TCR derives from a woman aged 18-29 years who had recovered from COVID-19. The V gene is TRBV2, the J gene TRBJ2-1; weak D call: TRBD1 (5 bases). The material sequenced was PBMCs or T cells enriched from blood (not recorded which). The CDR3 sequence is CASSGSGPQGYNEQFF. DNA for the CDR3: TGTGCCAGCAGTGGCTCAGGGCCCCAGGGTTACAATGAGCAGTTCTTC.